This entry features one T cell receptor beta chain sequence. Antigen: not known. No DNA is shown, since the ends of the CDR3 on it are uncertain; the CDR3 is the one TCRdb lists. This record belongs to a study of tumor-infiltrating lymphocytes in primary liver carcinoma. Study-level background: Samples returned roughly 3.65 to 7.13 million productive TCRbeta reads each. Read depth did not differ significantly between tissue types.

Study-level results: The use of bulk unsorted samples meant that CD4+ and CD8+ repertoires were not compared. Lower overlap was observed for tumor-adjacent and tumor-blood pairs relative to tumor region pairs.

Using a constant-region primer together with ProtoScript II reverse transcriptase, TCR beta cDNA was made from about 500 ng of total RNA. Libraries for TCR beta were built through three nested multiplex PCR rounds, which together made up a slightly modified ARM-PCR procedure. The first two PCR rounds, approximately 11 cycles each, used TRBV1-TRBV30 forward primers and a C-beta reverse primer. TCRdb recomputed calls from the multiplex PCR reads with MiXCR, one row per CDR3 protein. The sample carries approximately 300,000 distinct CDR3 sequences, 65% recorded once. Unsorted whole blood supplied the blood RNA, and germline DNA was isolated too. Prior to the surgical procedure, around 4.3 milliliters of peripheral blood were collected. The CDR3 adds up to 15 amino acids, both ends counted. Germline CDR1 and CDR2: GTSNPN and SVGIG (reference sequence).

The source material was peripheral blood. This chain uses TRBV30 with TRBJ1-3. The origin of this receptor is a man aged 35-49 years with primary liver carcinoma and hepatitis B virus infection. CDR3 loop: CAWRFGPGAGNTIYF.